These T cell receptor beta chains were read from a single sample in a study of blood T cell repertoires in COVID-19. Libraries were prepared by immunoSEQ multiplex PCR; TCRdb keeps only in-frame clonotypes and omits some of them. The repertoire holds 99,000 or so clones, 65% to 80% seen once, with approximately 19% in the top ten. The specimen was peripheral blood. These receptors were taken from a woman aged 70-85 years with acute or convalescent COVID-19. The CDR3 runs from the conserved cysteine through the conserved F or W. The D gene is left open where the match is weak. Clone size, where shown, is once, few, many, or a class for clones that have expanded.

j_call: TRBJ2-1; cdr3_length: 16; d_call: TRBD2; v_call: TRBV6-4; clone_size: .; cdr3_aa: CASTRNSGGSLGEQFF; cdr3_nt: TGTGCCAGCACTAGAAATAGCGGGGGGTCCTTGGGGGAGCAGTTCTTC
j_call: TRBJ1-2; cdr3_length: 15; d_call: TRBD1; v_call: TRBV5-6; clone_size: once; cdr3_aa: CASSLATGTGDGYTF; cdr3_nt: TGTGCCAGCAGCTTGGCCACGGGGACAGGGGATGGCTACACCTTC
j_call: TRBJ1-1; cdr3_length: 13; d_call: .; v_call: TRBV18; clone_size: .; cdr3_aa: CASSPVMNTEAFF; cdr3_nt: TGTGCCAGCTCCCCGGTGATGAACACTGAAGCTTTCTTT
j_call: TRBJ2-7; cdr3_length: 13; d_call: .; v_call: TRBV3-1/TRBV3-2; clone_size: .; cdr3_aa: CASSQVGVHEQYF; cdr3_nt: TGTGCCAGCAGCCAAGTTGGAGTCCACGAGCAGTACTTC
j_call: TRBJ1-1; cdr3_length: 14; d_call: TRBD1; v_call: TRBV30; clone_size: few; cdr3_aa: CAWSADRVNTEAFF; cdr3_nt: TGTGCCTGGAGTGCCGACAGGGTGAACACTGAAGCTTTCTTT
j_call: TRBJ2-2; cdr3_length: 16; d_call: TRBD1; v_call: TRBV24-1; clone_size: .; cdr3_aa: CATSGGTGENTGELFF; cdr3_nt: TGTGCCACCAGTGGGGGGACAGGGGAAAACACCGGGGAGCTGTTTTTT
j_call: TRBJ2-1; cdr3_length: 14; d_call: TRBD2; v_call: TRBV6-6; clone_size: .; cdr3_aa: CASRTSGGKNEQFF; cdr3_nt: TGTGCCAGCAGGACTAGCGGGGGGAAGAATGAGCAGTTCTTC
j_call: TRBJ2-2; cdr3_length: 14; d_call: .; v_call: TRBV3-1/TRBV3-2; clone_size: .; cdr3_aa: CASMQASSTGELFF; cdr3_nt: TGTGCCAGCATGCAGGCTAGCTCGACCGGGGAGCTGTTTTTT
j_call: TRBJ2-7; cdr3_length: 18; d_call: .; v_call: TRBV23-1; clone_size: .; cdr3_aa: CASSQVIVGRLRFYEQYF; cdr3_nt: TGCGCCAGCAGTCAAGTCATAGTAGGCAGGTTAAGATTCTACGAGCAGTACTTC
j_call: TRBJ2-2; cdr3_length: 16; d_call: .; v_call: TRBV27; clone_size: few; cdr3_aa: CASSLSRGTNTGELFF; cdr3_nt: TGTGCCAGCAGTTTATCTAGGGGGACGAACACCGGGGAGCTGTTTTTT
j_call: TRBJ1-4; cdr3_length: 14; d_call: TRBD1; v_call: TRBV6-4; clone_size: .; cdr3_aa: CASSTGQGDEKLFF; cdr3_nt: TGTGCCAGCAGTACCGGACAGGGCGATGAAAAACTGTTTTTT
j_call: TRBJ2-5; cdr3_length: 13; d_call: .; v_call: TRBV5-1; clone_size: few; cdr3_aa: CASSAEGSWSQYF; cdr3_nt: TGCGCCAGCAGCGCGGAAGGGAGTTGGTCCCAGTACTTC
j_call: TRBJ1-5; cdr3_length: 18; d_call: .; v_call: TRBV21-1; clone_size: .; cdr3_aa: CASSKRRGNPHSNQPQHF; cdr3_nt: TGTGCCAGCAGCAAAAGGCGGGGAAATCCTCATAGCAATCAGCCCCAGCATTTT
j_call: TRBJ1-3; cdr3_length: 13; d_call: TRBD1; v_call: TRBV28; clone_size: few; cdr3_aa: CASRKQGANTIYF; cdr3_nt: TGTGCCAGCAGAAAACAGGGGGCTAACACCATATATTTT
j_call: TRBJ2-1; cdr3_length: 14; d_call: .; v_call: TRBV6-6; clone_size: .; cdr3_aa: CASSDRERNNEQFF; cdr3_nt: TGTGCCAGCAGCGACCGGGAAAGGAATAATGAGCAGTTCTTC
j_call: TRBJ2-1; cdr3_length: 15; d_call: TRBD1; v_call: TRBV19; clone_size: .; cdr3_aa: CASSIRDREKGEQFF; cdr3_nt: TGTGCCAGTAGTATCCGGGACAGGGAGAAAGGTGAGCAGTTCTTC
j_call: TRBJ2-5; cdr3_length: 15; d_call: TRBD1; v_call: TRBV3-1/TRBV3-2; clone_size: .; cdr3_aa: CASSLRTGGVETQYF; cdr3_nt: TGTGCCAGCAGCCTCCGGACAGGGGGCGTTGAGACCCAGTACTTC
j_call: TRBJ1-4; cdr3_length: 18; d_call: TRBD1; v_call: TRBV4-1; clone_size: .; cdr3_aa: CASSQGVGQGTTNEKLFF; cdr3_nt: TGCGCCAGCAGCCAAGGAGTGGGACAGGGGACAACTAATGAAAAACTGTTTTTT
j_call: TRBJ2-2; cdr3_length: 13; d_call: .; v_call: TRBV13; clone_size: .; cdr3_aa: CASSPEETRELFF; cdr3_nt: TGTGCCAGCAGCCCCGAAGAGACTAGGGAGCTGTTTTTT
j_call: TRBJ1-6; cdr3_length: 16; d_call: TRBD1; v_call: TRBV15; clone_size: .; cdr3_aa: CATSRDLTGHNSPLHF; cdr3_nt: TGTGCCACCAGCAGAGATCTGACAGGGCATAATTCACCCCTCCACTTT